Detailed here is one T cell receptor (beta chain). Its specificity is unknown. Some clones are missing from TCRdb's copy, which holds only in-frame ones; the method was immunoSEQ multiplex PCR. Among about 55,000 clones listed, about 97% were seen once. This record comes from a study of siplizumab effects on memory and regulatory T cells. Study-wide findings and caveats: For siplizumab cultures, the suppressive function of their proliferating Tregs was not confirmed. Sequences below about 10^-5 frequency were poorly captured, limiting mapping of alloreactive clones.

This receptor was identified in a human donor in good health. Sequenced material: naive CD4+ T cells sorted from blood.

This CDR3 reads CASSQDWRVVPYF. Here the CDR3 DNA reads TGTGCCAGCAGCCAAGACTGGCGGGTTGTCCCGTATTTT. This chain links TRBV14 with TRBJ2-3; TRBD2 is a possible D gene (5 bases). Trimming removed 0 bases at V and 14 bases at J, with 15 bases between. Germline assignment: CDR1 SGHDN and CDR2 FVKESK. CDR3 size: 13 residues.